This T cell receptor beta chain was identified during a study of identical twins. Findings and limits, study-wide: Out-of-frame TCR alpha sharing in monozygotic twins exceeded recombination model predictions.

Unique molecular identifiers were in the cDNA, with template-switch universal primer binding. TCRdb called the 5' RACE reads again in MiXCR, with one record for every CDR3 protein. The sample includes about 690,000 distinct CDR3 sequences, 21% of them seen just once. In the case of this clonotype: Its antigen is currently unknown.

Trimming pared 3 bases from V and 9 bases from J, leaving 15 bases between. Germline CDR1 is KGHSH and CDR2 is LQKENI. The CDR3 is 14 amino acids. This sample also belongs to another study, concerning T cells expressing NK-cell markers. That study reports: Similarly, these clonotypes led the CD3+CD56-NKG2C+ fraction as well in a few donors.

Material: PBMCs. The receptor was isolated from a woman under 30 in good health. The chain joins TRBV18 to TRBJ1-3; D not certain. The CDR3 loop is CASSPPAAEGTIYF. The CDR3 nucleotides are TGTGCCAGCTCACCCCCGGCTGCGGAGGGCACCATATATTTT.